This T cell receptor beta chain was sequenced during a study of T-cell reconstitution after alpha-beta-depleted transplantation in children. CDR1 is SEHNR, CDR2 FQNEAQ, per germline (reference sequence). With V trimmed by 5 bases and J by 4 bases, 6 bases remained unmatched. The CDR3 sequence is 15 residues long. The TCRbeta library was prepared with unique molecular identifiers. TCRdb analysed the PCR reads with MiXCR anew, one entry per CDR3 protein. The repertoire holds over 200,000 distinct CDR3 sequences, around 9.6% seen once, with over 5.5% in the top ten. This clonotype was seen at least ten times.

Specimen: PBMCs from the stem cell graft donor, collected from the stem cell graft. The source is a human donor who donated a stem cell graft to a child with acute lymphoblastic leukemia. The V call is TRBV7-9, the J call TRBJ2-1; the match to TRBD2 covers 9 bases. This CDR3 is CASSRLAGTYNEQFF. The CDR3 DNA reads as TGTGCCAGCAGCCGGCTAGCGGGGACGTACAATGAGCAGTTCTTC.